This TCR beta chain was identified during a study of cytomegalovirus exposure and HLA in healthy donors. Study-level results: In vitro work confirmed that three CMV-associated chains recognize CMV antigens. In the roughly 120 validation repertoires, a later analysis found that first-cohort TCR clusters tended to co-occur.

A remark on this clone: The antigen remains undetermined.

Sequenced by immunoSEQ multiplex PCR; TCRdb stores in-frame clones only, minus some. The table lists about 180,000 clones, just under 90% of them singletons. The donors were members of the validation cohort, which comprised about 120 subjects and was separate from the first cohort of some 680 subjects. Sequencing was carried out using PBMCs. The TCR was taken from a woman between 25 and 40 years old in good health and CMV-seronegative.

CDR3 nucleotide sequence: TGCGCCAGCAGCGTGGGACTAGCGGGGGAGACCCAGTACTTC. Translated: CASSVGLAGETQYF. The gene calls are TRBV5-1 and TRBJ2-5; 13 nucleotides match TRBD2. CDR1 and CDR2 from the germline V gene are SGHRS and YFSETQ. V lost 4 bases, J lost 5 bases, and 2 bases stayed unmatched. This CDR3 spans 14 amino acids.